These T cell receptor beta chains were read from a single sample in a study of cytomegalovirus exposure and HLA in healthy donors. The table came from immunoSEQ multiplex PCR; TCRdb's copy has only in-frame clones and leaves some out. The sample yields about 160,000 clones, 84% seen once. Sequenced: PBMCs. The receptors originated from a man younger than 40 in good health and CMV-seronegative. Both conserved end residues are part of each CDR3. D genes are given only for firm matches. A row's size may be missing; if present it is once, few, many or a size class.

D gene	V gene	clone size	J gene	CDR3 DNA	CDR3 protein
TRBD1	TRBV2	NA	TRBJ1-5	TGTGCCAGCAGTGAAATTCAGGGGGCTTTCCAGCCCCAGCATTTT	CASSEIQGAFQPQHF
NA	TRBV6-5	NA	TRBJ1-2	TGTGCCAGCAGTTCCTCCCTCAGTGGTGGCTACACCTTC	CASSSSLSGGYTF
TRBD1	TRBV5-1	once	TRBJ2-3	TGCGCCAGCAGCTTGGGGGGACAGAGCACAGATACGCAGTATTTT	CASSLGGQSTDTQYF
TRBD1	TRBV28	NA	TRBJ1-1	TGTGCCAGCAGGGACAGGGAAGCTTTCTTT	CASRDREAFF
TRBD2	TRBV19	NA	TRBJ2-3	TGTGCCAGTACCGATCTAGCGGGGGGGACAGATACGCAGTATTTT	CASTDLAGGTDTQYF
NA	TRBV5-1	NA	TRBJ1-3	TGCGCCAGCAGCTTGGCCCTACAGGGCTCTGGAAACACCATATATTTT	CASSLALQGSGNTIYF
NA	TRBV11-2	NA	TRBJ2-5	TGTGCCAGCAGCTTAGGCCCGGCTAGGTCAGAGACCCAGTACTTC	CASSLGPARSETQYF
NA	TRBV5-4	once	TRBJ2-6	TGTGCCAGCAGCGCGGGGAGCTCTGGGGCCAACGTCCTGACTTTC	CASSAGSSGANVLTF
NA	TRBV19	few	TRBJ1-6	TGTGCCAGTGGGGTACCGGGACAACTCCCTAGGCCCCTCCACTTT	CASGVPGQLPRPLHF
NA	TRBV6-1	NA	TRBJ2-2	TGTGCCAGCAGTGATGGAGCGGTGAACACCGGGGAGCTGTTTTTT	CASSDGAVNTGELFF
TRBD2	TRBV5-4	NA	TRBJ2-3	TGTGCCAGCAGCTCCGGGACTAGCGACACAGATACGCAGTATTTT	CASSSGTSDTDTQYF
NA	TRBV7-9	NA	TRBJ2-3	TGTGCCAGCAGCTTAGGTGGCGGGAACACAGATACGCAGTATTTT	CASSLGGGNTDTQYF
NA	TRBV5-1	NA	TRBJ2-7	TGCGCCAGCAGCGACAACTACGAGCAGTACTTC	CASSDNYEQYF
NA	TRBV18	NA	TRBJ2-2	TGTGCCAGCTCACCAAGACAGTATGACGGGGAGCTGTTTTTT	CASSPRQYDGELFF
TRBD1	TRBV11-2	NA	TRBJ1-4	TGTGCCAGCAGCTTAACTAGGCGGACAGGGGATAATGAAAAACTGTTTTTT	CASSLTRRTGDNEKLFF
TRBD2	TRBV27	NA	TRBJ2-7	TGTGCCAGCAACCCTAGCGGGGGAGACTACGAGCAGTACTTC	CASNPSGGDYEQYF
TRBD2	TRBV7-2	NA	TRBJ2-1	TGTGCCAGCAGCTTAGCTAGCGGGAGTGATGAGCAGTTCTTC	CASSLASGSDEQFF
NA	TRBV12-2	once	TRBJ2-3	TGTGCAAGTCGCTTAGCAAGAGGAGGGGAGGACAGGGATACGCAGTATTTT	CASRLARGGEDRDTQYF
TRBD2	TRBV7-9	NA	TRBJ2-1	TGTGCCAGCAGCCCAACTAGCGGGGGACAGGTAAATGAGCAGTTCTTC	CASSPTSGGQVNEQFF
NA	TRBV11-2	NA	TRBJ1-1	TGTGCCAGCAGCTTCCGCACTGAAGCTTTCTTT	CASSFRTEAFF
NA	TRBV6-5	NA	TRBJ1-2	TGTGCCAGCAGTTATTACACTGACAGCAACTATGGCTACACCTTC	CASSYYTDSNYGYTF
TRBD1	TRBV5-1	NA	TRBJ2-6	TGCGCCAGCAGATTGACAGGGGCTGGGGCCAACGTCCTGACTTTC	CASRLTGAGANVLTF
TRBD1	TRBV29-1	NA	TRBJ1-2	TGCAGCGTTGGACAGGGAAGCTATGGCTACACCTTC	CSVGQGSYGYTF
TRBD2	TRBV15	NA	TRBJ2-3	TGTGCCACCAAAGTAAGCGGGACCCCCACAGATACGCAGTATTTT	CATKVSGTPTDTQYF